This passage covers 3 T cell receptor beta chains from one sample sequenced in a study of blood T cells in healthy people across ages. The authors ran a second PCR of about 6 to 11 cycles using a sample-barcoded 5' primer and a J-beta primer mix. Each CDR3 protein is one row after TCRdb ran MiXCR on the 5' RACE reads. There are just under 900,000 distinct CDR3 sequences in the sample; more than 25% occur only once, and around 15% lies in the top ten. The sequenced sample consisted of blood. The source is a woman at least 80 years old in good health.

A note on this clonotype: A much larger clone lies a single base off, so this may be a read error. The chain joins TRBV25-1 to TRBJ2-7, with no clear D. The tail of the sequence fits TRBJ2-4 better, so the J call may be wrong. Germline assignment: CDR1 MGHDK and CDR2 SYGVNS. This CDR3 has 18 amino acids. CDR3 nucleotide sequence: TGTGCCAGCAGTGACAGGACGGAGAGTTTTTTAGCCAAAAACATTCAGTACTTC. Translated, it gives CASSDRTESFLAKNIQYF.

The V call is TRBV20-1, the J call TRBJ2-3; 8 bases are shared with TRBD1. CDR3 length equals 18 residues. Per the germline V gene, CDR1 is DFQATT and CDR2 is SNEGSKA (reference sequence). Losses at the gene ends were 0 bases for V and 5 bases for J; bases not matched to a gene: 16. The CDR3 spells CSARDRNRGYMQGDTQYF. The CDR3 DNA is TGCAGTGCTAGAGATCGGAACAGGGGGTATATGCAAGGAGATACGCAGTATTTT.

This clonotype was observed many times. The chain uses TRBV6-5 and TRBJ2-1; 8 nucleotides match TRBD1. V dropped 5 bases and J dropped 12; count of bases not matched to a gene: 12. Germline CDR1 reads MNHEY; CDR2 reads SVGAGI. This CDR3 is built from 14 residues. The CDR3, as DNA: TGTGCCAGCAGTAACCCCCCCGGACAGGGAGTGCAGTTCTTC. This codes for CASSNPPGQGVQFF.